Listed here are 15 T cell receptor beta chains from one sample, sequenced in a study of blood T cell repertoires in COVID-19. Clones were read by immunoSEQ multiplex PCR, and TCRdb kept only the in-frame ones, dropping some. The sample contains some 150,000 clones, approximately 80% of which appear only once. Sequenced input: peripheral blood. The receptors here all came from a woman aged 80 or over with acute or convalescent COVID-19.

The chain joins TRBV7-9 to TRBJ1-2; TRBD1 aligns across 9 bases. There are 18 residues in the CDR3. Germline lookup yields CDR1 SEHNR and CDR2 FQNEAQ (reference sequence). J was trimmed by 4 bases and V by 5 bases; bases with no gene match: 17. CDR3 bases: TGTGCCAGCAGCCCAATAACAGGGGGCGGGGTGGTCGGCTATGGCTACACCTTC. Amino acids: CASSPITGGGVVGYGYTF.

The chain has TRBV6-5 and TRBJ1-6; D is possibly TRBD1 (6 bases). V dropped 0 bases and J dropped 4 bases, with 10 bases sitting between them. Per the germline V gene, CDR1 is MNHEY and CDR2 is SVGAGI. This CDR3 region has 16 residues. This CDR3 reads CASSYSAGEYNSPLHF. As DNA, the CDR3 is TGTGCCAGCAGTTACTCCGCAGGGGAATATAATTCACCCCTCCACTTT.

The gene calls are TRBV15 and TRBJ1-2, with TRBD1 as a possible D gene (6 bases). The CDR3 runs to 15 residues. The germline gives CDR1 LNHNV, CDR2 YYDKDF (reference sequence). Trimming removed 1 base at V and 5 bases at J, with 14 bases between. The CDR3 nucleotides are TGTGCCACCAGCAGAGGGACAGCACCAATTTATGGCTACACCTTC. As protein: CATSRGTAPIYGYTF.

The chain combines TRBV6-2 or TRBV6-3 with TRBJ1-1; D uncertain. Trimming pared 6 bases from V and 10 bases from J, leaving 21 bases between. Per germline, CDR1 MNHEY and CDR2 SVGEGT. This CDR3 spans 14 amino acids. The CDR3 loop reads CASSPPNRQSGAFF. The CDR3 DNA reads TGTGCCAGCAGCCCCCCCAACCGTCAGAGCGGAGCTTTCTTT.

J is TRBJ2-1 and V is TRBV7-9; the D gene is possibly TRBD1 (6 bases). This CDR3 has 12 amino acids. Germline-derived CDR1 and CDR2 are SEHNR and FQNEAQ (reference sequence). Trimming stripped 6 bases from V and 9 bases from J, with 12 bases between. The CDR3 region is CASRPEGGEQFF. CDR3 nucleotides: TGTGCCAGCAGGCCTGAAGGGGGTGAGCAGTTCTTC.

The chain combines TRBV11-1 with TRBJ2-7; TRBD1 matches at 10 bases. CDR1 is SGHAT, CDR2 FQDESV, per germline (reference sequence). Trimming took 2 bases from V and 5 from J; bases not matched to a gene: 6. This CDR3 spans 15 amino acids. CDR3 in DNA: TGTGCCAGCAGCTTAAGAGGGACAGGGGAAAACGAGCAGTACTTC. Translation: CASSLRGTGENEQYF. The complete variable domain, with remaining parts taken from reference TRBV11-1 and TRBJ2-7, reads EAEVAQSPRYKITEKSQAVAFWCDPISGHATLYWYRQILGQGPELLVQFQDESVVDDSQLPKDRFSAERLKGVDSTLKIQPAELGDSAMYLCASSLRGTGENEQYFGPGTRLTVT.

This rearrangement joins TRBV6-5 to TRBJ2-1; TRBD2 is a possible D gene (6 bases). V was cut by 4 bases and J by 8 bases, with 18 bases left in between. Germline lookup yields CDR1 MNHEY and CDR2 SVGAGI. This CDR3 has 15 amino acids. The DNA of the CDR3 is TGTGCCAGCAGTTGGGCCGCCAGGGAGGTGGATGAGCAGTTCTTC. Translated: CASSWAAREVDEQFF.

This clone was seen once. V is TRBV11-2 and J is TRBJ1-1, with D perhaps matching TRBD1 (5 bases). V was trimmed by 3 bases and J by 5 bases, leaving 10 bases between them. Germline V gene sequence: CDR1 SGHAT, CDR2 FQNNGV. The CDR3 is 13 amino acids. CDR3 sequence (DNA): TGTGCCAGCAGCTTCGGGGGGTGGACTGAAGCTTTCTTT. It codes for CASSFGGWTEAFF. The full variable domain, its missing parts supplied by reference TRBV11-2 and TRBJ1-1, is EAGVAQSPRYKIIEKRQSVAFWCNPISGHATLYWYQQILGQGPKLLIQFQNNGVVDDSQLPKDRFSAERLKGVDSTLKIQPAKLEDSAVYLCASSFGGWTEAFFGQGTRLTVV.

This clone occurred once. The CDR3 DNA follows: TGCGCCAGCAGCCCCAGGGGGAACACTGAAGCTTTCTTT. The encoded protein is CASSPRGNTEAFF. The chain uses TRBV5-1 and TRBJ1-1; TRBD1 might be the D (6 bases). From germline, CDR1 is SGHRS and CDR2 YFSETQ. The CDR3 length is 13 residues. The V gene lost 4 bases and the J gene lost 1 base, with 8 bases spanning the gap.

The V and J genes are TRBV2 and TRBJ1-2; 9 bases agree with TRBD1. Per germline, CDR1 SNHLY and CDR2 FYNNEI. The CDR3 runs to 13 residues. V trimming: 6 bases; J trimming: 4 bases; junction bases outside the gene matches: 3. The DNA of the CDR3 is TGTGCCAGCAGCGAGGACAGGGGCTATGGCTACACCTTC. Its translation: CASSEDRGYGYTF.

V and J are TRBV6-5 and TRBJ2-5; the D gene is possibly TRBD2 (6 bases). The CDR3 loop spans 13 amino acids. The germline CDR1 and CDR2 sequences are MNHEY and SVGAGI. Deletions cut 6 bases from V and 0 bases from J, with 8 bases between. CDR3 nucleotides: TGTGCCAGCAGCCGGGGGAACCAAGAGACCCAGTACTTC. Translation: CASSRGNQETQYF.

The chain combines TRBV7-9 with TRBJ1-2; the match to TRBD1 covers 8 bases. Germline CDR1 SEHNR, CDR2 FQNEAQ (reference sequence). Germline trimming cut 1 base from V and 4 bases from J; bases unmatched to any gene: 5. The CDR3 sequence is 15 residues long. CDR3 nucleotides: TGTGCCAGCAGCTTAGGGACAGGGATTGGCTATGGCTACACCTTC. It is translated as CASSLGTGIGYGYTF.

The genes are TRBV7-9 and TRBJ2-7; 11 nucleotides match TRBD1. The V and J ends lost 5 bases and 5 bases, in that order; junction bases with no gene match: 8. From germline, CDR1 is SEHNR and CDR2 FQNEAQ (reference sequence). The CDR3 is 15 amino acids. This CDR3 reads CASSPRDRGSHEQYF. CDR3 in DNA: TGTGCCAGCAGCCCCCGGGACAGGGGGTCCCACGAGCAGTACTTC.

V and J are TRBV6-1 and TRBJ1-3; TRBD1 agrees at 8 bases. Germline assignment: CDR1 MNHNS and CDR2 SASEGT. J was trimmed by 0 bases and V by 4 bases; bases with no gene match: 11. CDR3 size: 18 residues. The CDR3 here is CASSAGQGWPFSGNTIYF. The CDR3 DNA reads as TGTGCCAGCAGTGCCGGACAGGGTTGGCCATTCTCTGGAAACACCATATATTTT.

This sequence joins TRBV5-5 and TRBJ2-5; weak D call: TRBD2 (6 bases). Between the trimmed V and J ends, which lost 2 bases and 2 bases, there was a span of 16 bases. The CDR3 covers 16 residues. Germline V gene sequence: CDR1 SGHKS, CDR2 YYEKEE (reference sequence). This CDR3 is CASSLGGGLSQETQYF. Here the CDR3 DNA reads TGTGCCAGCAGCTTAGGTGGGGGACTTTCGCAAGAGACCCAGTACTTC.